This section outlines one T cell receptor beta chain sequence together with its context. These data are taken from a study of blood T cell repertoires in COVID-19. Study summary: Sources were T cells, B-cell-depleted T cells, or PBMCs; the material itself was cDNA or gDNA.

Per germline, CDR1 SNHLY and CDR2 FYNNEI. The CDR3 sequence is 14 residues long. Trimming removed 2 bases from V and 7 bases from J, with 9 bases in between. This table comes from immunoSEQ multiplex PCR, and its TCRdb copy is limited to in-frame clones, with some not included. The sample includes 250,000 to 300,000 clones, approximately 89% of them seen just once. This TCR was sampled from a woman in her 70s with COVID-19, enrolled during active disease. The gene calls are TRBV2 and TRBJ1-6, with a tentative D call TRBD1 (6 bases). The sequenced sample consisted of peripheral blood. The DNA of the CDR3 is TGTGCCAGCAGTGAATACAGGGCGAATTCACCCCTCCACTTT. It is translated as CASSEYRANSPLHF. Together with reference TRBV2 and TRBJ1-6, the CDR3 gives the full variable domain: EPEVTQTPSHQVTQMGQEVILRCVPISNHLYFYWYRQILGQKVEFLVSFYNNEISEKSEIFDDQFSVERPDGSNFTLKIRSTKLEDSAMYFCASSEYRANSPLHFGNGTRLTVT.